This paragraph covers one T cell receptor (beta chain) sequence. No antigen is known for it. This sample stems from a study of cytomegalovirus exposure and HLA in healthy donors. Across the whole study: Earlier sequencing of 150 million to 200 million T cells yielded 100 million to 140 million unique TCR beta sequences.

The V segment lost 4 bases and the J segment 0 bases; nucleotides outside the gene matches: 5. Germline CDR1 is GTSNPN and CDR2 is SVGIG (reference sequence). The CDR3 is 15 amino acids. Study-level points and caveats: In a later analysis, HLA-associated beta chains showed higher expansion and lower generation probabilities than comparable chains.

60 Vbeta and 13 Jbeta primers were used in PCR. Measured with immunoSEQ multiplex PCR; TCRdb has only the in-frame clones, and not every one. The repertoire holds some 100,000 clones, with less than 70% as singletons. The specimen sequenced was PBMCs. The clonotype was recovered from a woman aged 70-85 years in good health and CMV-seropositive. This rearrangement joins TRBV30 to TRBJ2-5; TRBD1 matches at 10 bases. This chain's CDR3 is CAWTPGQGNQETQYF. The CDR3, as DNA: TGTGCCTGGACTCCGGGACAGGGGAACCAAGAGACCCAGTACTTC.